These 5 T cell receptor beta chains share one sample of origin, sequenced in a study of graft-versus-host responses after intestinal transplantation. Produced via immunoSEQ multiplex PCR; TCRdb's table is partial and in-frame only. The table records approximately 99,000 clones, 90% to 95% of them present only once. These TCRs are of unknown antigen specificity. The sequencing used unstimulated CD4+ T cells sorted from spleen or lymph node cells, collected before transplant. Every receptor here comes from a human donor who was the organ donor for an intestinal transplant.

The chain uses TRBV5-8 and TRBJ1-2; 10 bases are shared with TRBD1. CDR3 length equals 14 residues. V gave up 1 base and J gave up 4 bases; unmatched junction bases: 1. CDR1 and CDR2 from the germline V gene are SGHTS and YDEGEE. DNA of the CDR3: TGTGCCAGCAGCTTGCGGACAGGGGGCTATGGCTACACCTTC. It specifies CASSLRTGGYGYTF.

The genes are TRBV4-1 and TRBJ2-7; D ambiguous. Germline lookup yields CDR1 MGHRA and CDR2 YSYEKL. V lost 0 bases and J lost 0, with 9 bases in between. This CDR3 is built from 15 residues. CDR3 sequence (DNA): TGCGCCAGCAGCCAAGATCGCGGCAACTCCTACGAGCAGTACTTC. This translates into CASSQDRGNSYEQYF.

The chain uses TRBV7-9 and TRBJ1-5; tentatively, D is TRBD1 (6 bases). Germline CDR1 SEHNR, CDR2 FQNEAQ (reference sequence). V was shortened by 5 bases and J by 1 base, with 12 bases between the two germline ends. The length of the CDR3 is 15 residues. The CDR3 spells CASSLTGSSNQPQHF. CDR3 coding DNA: TGTGCCAGCAGCCTCACAGGGTCCAGCAATCAGCCCCAGCATTTT. Complete variable domain (other parts from reference TRBV7-9 and TRBJ1-5): DTGVSQNPRHKITKRGQNVTFRCDPISEHNRLYWYRQTLGQGPEFLTYFQNEAQLEKSRLLSDRFSAERPKGSFSTLEIQRTEQGDSAMYLCASSLTGSSNQPQHFGDGTRLSIL.

In this sample, this clone turned up once. The gene calls are TRBV27 and TRBJ2-5, with 11 nucleotides matching TRBD2. There are 18 residues in the CDR3. CDR1 is MNHEY and CDR2 is SMNVEV in the germline V gene (reference sequence). J was trimmed by 3 bases and V by 2 bases; bases with no gene match: 11. The CDR3 bases are TGTGCCAGCAGTTTACGACTTACTAGCGGGGGACAAGAAGAGACCCAGTACTTC. Translating gives CASSLRLTSGGQEETQYF.

The CDR3 here is CASSPSVYGYTF. CDR3 in DNA: TGTGCCAGCAGTCCCTCAGTGTACGGCTACACCTTC. This chain joins TRBV2 and TRBJ1-2; D is unclear. The ends were cut back, 5 bases at V and 8 bases at J, with 12 bases in the middle. The CDR3 has 12 amino acids. CDR1 SNHLY and CDR2 FYNNEI come from the germline V gene.